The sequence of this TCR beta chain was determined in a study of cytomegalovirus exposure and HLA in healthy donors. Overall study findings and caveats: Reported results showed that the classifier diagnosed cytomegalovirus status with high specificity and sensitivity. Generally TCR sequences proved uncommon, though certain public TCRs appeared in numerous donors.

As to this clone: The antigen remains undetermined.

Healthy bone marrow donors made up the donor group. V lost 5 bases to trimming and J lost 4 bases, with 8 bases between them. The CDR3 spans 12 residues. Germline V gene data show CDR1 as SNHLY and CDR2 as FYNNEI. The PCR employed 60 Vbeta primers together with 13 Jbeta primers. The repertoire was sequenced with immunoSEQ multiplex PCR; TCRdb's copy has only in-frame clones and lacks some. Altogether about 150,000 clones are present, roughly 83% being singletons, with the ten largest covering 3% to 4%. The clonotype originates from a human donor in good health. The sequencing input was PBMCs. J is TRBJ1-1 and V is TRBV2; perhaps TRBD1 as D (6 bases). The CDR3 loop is CASSLRGTEAFF. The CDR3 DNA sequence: TGTGCCAGCAGTCTCAGGGGCACTGAAGCTTTCTTT.